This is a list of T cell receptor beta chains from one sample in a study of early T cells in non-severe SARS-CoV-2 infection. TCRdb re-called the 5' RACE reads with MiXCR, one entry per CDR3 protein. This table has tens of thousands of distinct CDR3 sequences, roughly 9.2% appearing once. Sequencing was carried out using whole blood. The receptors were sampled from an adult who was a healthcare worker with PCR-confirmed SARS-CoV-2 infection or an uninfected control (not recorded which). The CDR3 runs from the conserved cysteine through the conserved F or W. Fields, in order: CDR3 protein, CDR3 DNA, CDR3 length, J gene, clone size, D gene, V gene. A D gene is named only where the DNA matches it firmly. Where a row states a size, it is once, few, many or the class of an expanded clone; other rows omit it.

CSGETSGRRSYEQYF	TGCAGCGGGGAGACTAGCGGGAGGAGGTCCTACGAGCAGTACTTC	15	TRBJ2-7	NA	TRBD2	TRBV29-1
CASSQADRAYYGYTF	TGTGCCAGCAGCCAAGCGGACAGGGCCTACTATGGCTACACCTTC	15	TRBJ1-2	NA	TRBD1	TRBV4-2
CASSYRFLLPEGYGYTF	TGTGCCAGCAGTTATCGATTTCTCCTCCCAGAAGGGTATGGCTACACCTTC	17	TRBJ1-2	many	NA	TRBV6-5
CASSFPNTRVRDTQYF	TGTGCCAGCAGCTTTCCAAACACCAGGGTTAGAGATACGCAGTATTTT	16	TRBJ2-3	many	NA	TRBV7-2
CASSLMLVSYNEQFF	TGTGCCAGCAGCTTAATGCTAGTTTCCTACAATGAGCAGTTCTTC	15	TRBJ2-1	many	NA	TRBV7-2
CSVAQGNEKLFF	TGCAGTGTGGCCCAGGGCAATGAAAAACTGTTTTTT	12	TRBJ1-4	NA	NA	TRBV20-1
CATSNRQGKDEQYF	TGTGCCACCAGCAACCGACAGGGGAAGGACGAGCAGTACTTC	14	TRBJ2-7	NA	TRBD1	TRBV15
CAISSDLTIYF	TGTGCCATCAGTTCGGACCTCACCATATATTTT	11	TRBJ1-3	few	NA	TRBV10-3
CSVIGPGVAGGTDTQYF	TGCAGTGTGATAGGGCCCGGTGTAGCGGGAGGGACAGATACGCAGTATTTT	17	TRBJ2-3	many	TRBD2	TRBV20-1
CASSYSVQRGNTDTQYF	TGTGCCAGCAGTTACTCGGTCCAGCGGGGGAACACAGATACGCAGTATTTT	17	TRBJ2-3	few	TRBD2	TRBV6-5
CASSLTRTSGYNEQFF	TGTGCCAGCAGCTTAACCAGGACTAGCGGCTACAATGAGCAGTTCTTC	16	TRBJ2-1	many	TRBD2	TRBV7-8
CASSLPGQTLLNTEAFF	TGTGCCAGCAGTTTGCCTGGACAGACCCTTTTGAACACTGAAGCTTTCTTT	17	TRBJ1-1	few	NA	TRBV7-2
CASTHSTTYEQYF	TGTGCCAGCACCCATTCGACAACCTACGAGCAGTACTTC	13	TRBJ2-7	many	NA	TRBV7-9
CSVEYGEAFF	TGCAGCGTTGAGTACGGCGAAGCTTTCTTT	10	TRBJ1-1	many	NA	TRBV29-1